The 14 T cell receptor beta chains below come from one sample, sequenced in a study of blood T cell repertoires in COVID-19. Repertoires were generated with immunoSEQ multiplex PCR, while TCRdb's copy carries only in-frame clones and drops some. Of fewer than 400,000 clones in the sample, approximately 84% were seen once. The sample consisted of PBMCs or T cells enriched from blood (not recorded which). All receptors derive from a man aged 25-45 years who had recovered from COVID-19.

This clone was recorded once. The chain joins TRBV10-1 to TRBJ1-6; the match to TRBD1 covers 7 bases. There are 14 residues in the CDR3. The germline V gene has CDR1 WNHNN and CDR2 SYGVQD (reference sequence). The junction had 6 bases not matched to a gene; V was cut back by 3 bases and J by 10 bases. The CDR3 loop is CASSDTGERSPLHF. The DNA for the CDR3 is TGCGCCAGCAGTGATACAGGGGAGAGATCACCCCTCCACTTT.

This sequence joins TRBV9 and TRBJ2-3; TRBD2 might be the D (6 bases). The V and J ends lost 0 bases and 6 bases respectively, with 17 bases between them. The CDR3 is 16 residues long. Germline assignment: CDR1 SGDLS and CDR2 YYNGEE. CDR3 sequence (DNA): TGTGCCAGCAGCGTAGCTTCACTAGCTGGGTCCGATACGCAGTATTTT. This translates into CASSVASLAGSDTQYF.

The genes are TRBV5-1 and TRBJ2-1; tentatively, D is TRBD2 (6 bases). The germline V gene encodes CDR1 SGHRS and CDR2 YFSETQ. The CDR3 totals 17 residues. V lost 0 bases and J lost 2, with 15 bases in between. CDR3 DNA: TGCGCCAGCAGCTTGGGACTGGGGGGTTTCACCTACAATGAGCAGTTCTTC. It translates to CASSLGLGGFTYNEQFF.

This rearrangement joins TRBV7-9 to TRBJ2-1, with TRBD1 matching 7 bases. V lost 5 bases to trimming and J lost 3 bases; unmatched junction nucleotides: 7. The CDR3 is 15 residues long. Germline CDR1 SEHNR, CDR2 FQNEAQ (reference sequence). Here the CDR3 DNA reads TGTGCCAGCAGCGGGGGACAGTCAAGCTACAATGAGCAGTTCTTC. Protein sequence: CASSGGQSSYNEQFF. Full variable domain (remainder filled in from reference TRBV7-9 and TRBJ2-1): DTGVSQNPRHKITKRGQNVTFRCDPISEHNRLYWYRQTLGQGPEFLTYFQNEAQLEKSRLLSDRFSAERPKGSFSTLEIQRTEQGDSAMYLCASSGGQSSYNEQFFGPGTRLTVL.

V gene TRBV2 combines with J gene TRBJ1-6; D is unresolved. V gave up 2 bases and J gave up 9 bases, with 14 bases separating them. Germline CDR1 and CDR2: SNHLY and FYNNEI. This CDR3 has 15 amino acids. The CDR3 DNA is TGTGCCAGCAGTGAACGGGGTCTCGGCGGTTCACCCCTCCACTTT. Its translation is CASSERGLGGSPLHF.

This CDR3 is CASSQDTAGTNEKLFF. The CDR3 DNA follows: TGTGCCAGCAGCCAAGATACGGCAGGCACTAATGAAAAACTGTTTTTT. The rearrangement joins TRBV4-2 to TRBJ1-4; D is uncertain. The CDR3 is made up of 16 amino acids. Trimming took off 0 bases at V and 2 bases at J, with 10 bases between the two ends. Germline-derived CDR1 and CDR2 are LGHNA and YNFKEQ.

In its sample, this clone was seen once. The gene calls are TRBV10-1 and TRBJ2-3, with a tentative D call TRBD1 (6 bases). The V gene's germline CDR1 is WNHNN and CDR2 SYGVQD (reference sequence). The CDR3 sequence is 15 residues long. Deletions cut 6 bases from V and 3 bases from J, with 16 bases between. The CDR3 bases are TGCGCCAGCAGCACCGGGACCACAGGGACAGATACGCAGTATTTT. Amino acid sequence: CASSTGTTGTDTQYF.

This sequence joins TRBV19 and TRBJ1-1; D unresolved. Trimming removed 3 bases from V and 1 base from J, with 6 bases in between. The CDR3 spans 13 residues. Germline CDR1 LNHDA, CDR2 SQIVND (reference sequence). CDR3 loop: CASSISWNTEAFF. CDR3 nucleotide sequence: TGTGCCAGTAGTATCTCCTGGAACACTGAAGCTTTCTTT.

The V gene is TRBV2, the J gene TRBJ1-3, with TRBD1 matching 11 bases. Germline CDR1 SNHLY, CDR2 FYNNEI. The CDR3 loop spans 18 amino acids. Trimming cost V 3 bases and J 3 bases; bases outside gene matches: 10. The CDR3 DNA is TGTGCCAGCAGTGATTTCCGGGACAGGGGGTCTAGTGGAAACACCATATATTTT. Translation gives CASSDFRDRGSSGNTIYF.

This chain uses TRBV5-5 with TRBJ2-7; 7 bases align to TRBD1. This CDR3 is 13 amino acids long. From germline, CDR1 is SGHKS and CDR2 YYEKEE (reference sequence). V gave up 4 bases and J gave up 6 bases; unmatched junction bases: 7. CDR3 nucleotide sequence: TGTGCCAGCAGCGTAGTACAGGGGAGCGAGCAGTACTTC. The encoded protein is CASSVVQGSEQYF.

This CDR3 is CASSSYSTGELFF. CDR3 DNA: TGTGCCAGCAGTTCTTACAGCACCGGGGAGCTGTTTTTT. The chain carries TRBV6-5 and TRBJ2-2; no clear D. Per the germline V gene, CDR1 is MNHEY and CDR2 is SVGAGI. V lost 4 bases and J lost 4, with 7 bases in between. This CDR3 spans 13 amino acids.

V is TRBV27 and J is TRBJ1-5, with D hard to call. The germline CDR1 and CDR2 sequences are MNHEY and SMNVEV (reference sequence). This CDR3 is built from 12 residues. V shed 3 bases and J shed 9 bases, with 9 bases lying between them. The CDR3 nucleotides read TGTGCCAGCAGTTTCCCATCAGGGCCCCAGCATTTT. Amino acid sequence: CASSFPSGPQHF.

This chain joins TRBV27 and TRBJ2-7; D might be TRBD2 (6 bases). Germline V gene data show CDR1 as MNHEY and CDR2 as SMNVEV (reference sequence). The CDR3 loop spans 13 amino acids. V lost 5 bases and J lost 1, with 9 bases in between. CDR3 nucleotide sequence: TGTGCCAGCAGTACCGGGAGTTCCTACGAGCAGTACTTC. Encoded protein: CASSTGSSYEQYF.

The V gene is TRBV19, the J gene TRBJ1-1; D is perhaps TRBD1 (6 bases). The CDR3 extends over 14 amino acids. CDR1 and CDR2 (germline): LNHDA, SQIVND (reference sequence). Trimming pared 3 bases from V and 4 bases from J, leaving 12 bases between. The DNA of the CDR3 is TGTGCCAGTAGTATTGAGGGGGTGACCACTGAAGCTTTCTTT. Translated: CASSIEGVTTEAFF.